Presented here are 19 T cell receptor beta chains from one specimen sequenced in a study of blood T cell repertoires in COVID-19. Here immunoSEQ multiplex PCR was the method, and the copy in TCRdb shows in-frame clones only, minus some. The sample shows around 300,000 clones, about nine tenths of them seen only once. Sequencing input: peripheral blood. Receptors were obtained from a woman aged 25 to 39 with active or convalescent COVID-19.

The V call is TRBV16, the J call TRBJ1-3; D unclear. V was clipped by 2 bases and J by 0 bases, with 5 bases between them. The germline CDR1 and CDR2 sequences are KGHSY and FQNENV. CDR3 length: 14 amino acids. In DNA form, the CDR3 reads TGTGCCAGCAGCCAAGGTAGCTCTGGAAACACCATATATTTT. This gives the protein CASSQGSSGNTIYF.

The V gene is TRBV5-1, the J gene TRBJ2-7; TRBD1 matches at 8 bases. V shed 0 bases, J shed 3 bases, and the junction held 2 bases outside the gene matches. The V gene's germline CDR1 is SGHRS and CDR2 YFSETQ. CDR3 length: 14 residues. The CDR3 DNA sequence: TGCGCCAGCAGCTTGGAGGGACAGGTCTACGAGCAGTACTTC. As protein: CASSLEGQVYEQYF.

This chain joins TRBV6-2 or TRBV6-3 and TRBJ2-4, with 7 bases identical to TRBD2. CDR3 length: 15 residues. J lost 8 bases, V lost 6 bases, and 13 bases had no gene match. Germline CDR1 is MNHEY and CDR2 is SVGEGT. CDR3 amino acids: CASSPLAGDTYIQYF. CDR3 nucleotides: TGTGCCAGCAGCCCTTTGGCGGGGGATACATACATTCAGTACTTC.

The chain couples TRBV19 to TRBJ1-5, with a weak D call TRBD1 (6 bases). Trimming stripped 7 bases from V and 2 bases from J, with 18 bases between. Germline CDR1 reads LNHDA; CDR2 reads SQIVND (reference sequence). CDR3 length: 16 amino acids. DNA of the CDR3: TGTGCCAGTAAAAACCCCAGGGGCGGAGGCAATCAGCCCCAGCATTTT. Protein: CASKNPRGGGNQPQHF.

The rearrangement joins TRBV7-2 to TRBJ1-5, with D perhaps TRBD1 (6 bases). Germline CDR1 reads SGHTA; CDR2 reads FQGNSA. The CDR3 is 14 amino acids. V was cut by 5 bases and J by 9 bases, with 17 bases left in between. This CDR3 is CASSLDSSIAPQHF. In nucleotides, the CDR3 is TGTGCCAGCAGCCTGGACAGTTCAATCGCGCCCCAGCATTTT.

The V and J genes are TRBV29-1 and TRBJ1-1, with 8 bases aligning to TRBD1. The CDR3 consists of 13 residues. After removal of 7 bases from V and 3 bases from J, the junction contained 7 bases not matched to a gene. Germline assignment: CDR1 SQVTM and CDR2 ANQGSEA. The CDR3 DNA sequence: TGCAGCGGGACAGGGAGTGGGTACACTGAAGCTTTCTTT. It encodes CSGTGSGYTEAFF.

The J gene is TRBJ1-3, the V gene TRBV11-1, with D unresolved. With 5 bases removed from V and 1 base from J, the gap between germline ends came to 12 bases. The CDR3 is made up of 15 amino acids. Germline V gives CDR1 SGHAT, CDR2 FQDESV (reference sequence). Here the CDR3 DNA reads TGTGCCAGCAGCGTAGATCCGGGGTCTGGAAACACCATATATTTT. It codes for CASSVDPGSGNTIYF.

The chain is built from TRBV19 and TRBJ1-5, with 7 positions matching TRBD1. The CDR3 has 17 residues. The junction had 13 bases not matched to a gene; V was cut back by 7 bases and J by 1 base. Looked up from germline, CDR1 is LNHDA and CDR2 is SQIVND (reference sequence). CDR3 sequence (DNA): TGTGCCAGTACTTCTATAGACGGGACAGTCAGCAATCAGCCCCAGCATTTT. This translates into CASTSIDGTVSNQPQHF.

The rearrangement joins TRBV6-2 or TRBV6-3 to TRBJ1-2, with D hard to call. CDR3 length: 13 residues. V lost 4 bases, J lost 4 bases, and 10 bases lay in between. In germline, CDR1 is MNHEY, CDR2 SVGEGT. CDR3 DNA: TGTGCCAGCAGTTCAACCGGTTCCTATGGCTACACCTTC. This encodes CASSSTGSYGYTF.

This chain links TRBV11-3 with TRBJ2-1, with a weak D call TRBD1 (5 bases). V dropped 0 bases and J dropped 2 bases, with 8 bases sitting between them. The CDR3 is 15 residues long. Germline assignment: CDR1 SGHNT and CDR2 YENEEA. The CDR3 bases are TGTGCCAGCAGCTTAGATCTCAGGGCCTACAATGAGCAGTTCTTC. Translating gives CASSLDLRAYNEQFF.

The CDR3 region is CAWGGNTEAFF. CDR3 bases: TGTGCCTGGGGCGGAAACACTGAAGCTTTCTTT. This rearrangement joins TRBV30 to TRBJ1-1; D is uncertain. The V and J ends lost 5 bases and 2 bases respectively, with 6 bases between them. The CDR3 loop spans 11 amino acids. The V gene's germline CDR1 is GTSNPN and CDR2 SVGIG (reference sequence).

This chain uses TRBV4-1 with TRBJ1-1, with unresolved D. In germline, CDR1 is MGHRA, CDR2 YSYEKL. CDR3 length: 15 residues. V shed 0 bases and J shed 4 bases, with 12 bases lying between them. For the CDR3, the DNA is TGCGCCAGCAGCCAAGATGGTAGAGGGTTCACTGAAGCTTTCTTT. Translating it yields CASSQDGRGFTEAFF.

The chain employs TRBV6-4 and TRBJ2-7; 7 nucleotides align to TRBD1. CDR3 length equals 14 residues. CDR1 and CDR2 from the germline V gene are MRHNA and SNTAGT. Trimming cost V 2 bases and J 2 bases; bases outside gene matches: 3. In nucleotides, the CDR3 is TGTGCCAGCAGTGACCTCGACAGGGCCTACGAGCAGTACTTC. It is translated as CASSDLDRAYEQYF.

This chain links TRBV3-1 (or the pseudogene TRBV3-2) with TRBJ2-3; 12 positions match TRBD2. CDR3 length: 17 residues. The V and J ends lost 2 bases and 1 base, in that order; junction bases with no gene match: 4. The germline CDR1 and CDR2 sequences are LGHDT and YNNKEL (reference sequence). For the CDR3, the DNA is TGTGCCAGCAGCCAAACTGGACTAGCGGGGCGCACAGATACGCAGTATTTT. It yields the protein CASSQTGLAGRTDTQYF.

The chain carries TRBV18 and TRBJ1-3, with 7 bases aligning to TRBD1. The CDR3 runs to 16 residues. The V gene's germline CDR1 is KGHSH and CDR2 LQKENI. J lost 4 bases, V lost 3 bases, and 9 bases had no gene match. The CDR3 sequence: CASSPDRQNLGNTIYF. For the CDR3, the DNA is TGTGCCAGCTCACCGGACAGGCAAAACCTAGGAAACACCATATATTTT.

The CDR3 coding sequence is TGTGCCAGCAGCCGCAATCAGAACTATGGCTACACCTTC. Amino acid sequence: CASSRNQNYGYTF. This chain connects TRBV12-3 or TRBV12-4 to TRBJ1-2, with D unclear. The ends were cut back, 6 bases at V and 2 bases at J, with 10 bases in the middle. The CDR3 totals 13 residues.

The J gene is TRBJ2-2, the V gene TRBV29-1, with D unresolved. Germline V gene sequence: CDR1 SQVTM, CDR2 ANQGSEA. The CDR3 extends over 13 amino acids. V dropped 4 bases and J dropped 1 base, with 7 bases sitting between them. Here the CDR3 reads CSVVGRNTGELFF. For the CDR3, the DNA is TGCAGCGTTGTTGGCAGGAACACCGGGGAGCTGTTTTTT.

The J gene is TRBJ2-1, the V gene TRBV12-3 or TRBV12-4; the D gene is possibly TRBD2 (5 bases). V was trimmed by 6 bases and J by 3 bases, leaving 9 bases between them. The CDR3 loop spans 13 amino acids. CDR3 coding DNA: TGTGCCAGCAGCCTCGGGATCTACAATGAGCAGTTCTTC. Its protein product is CASSLGIYNEQFF.

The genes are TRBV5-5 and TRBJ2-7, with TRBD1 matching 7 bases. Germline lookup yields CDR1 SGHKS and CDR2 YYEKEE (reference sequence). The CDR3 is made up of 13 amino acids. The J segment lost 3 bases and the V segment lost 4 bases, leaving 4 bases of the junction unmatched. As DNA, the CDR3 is TGTGCCAGCAGCCGGGACAGTCGCTACGAGCAGTACTTC. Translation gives CASSRDSRYEQYF.